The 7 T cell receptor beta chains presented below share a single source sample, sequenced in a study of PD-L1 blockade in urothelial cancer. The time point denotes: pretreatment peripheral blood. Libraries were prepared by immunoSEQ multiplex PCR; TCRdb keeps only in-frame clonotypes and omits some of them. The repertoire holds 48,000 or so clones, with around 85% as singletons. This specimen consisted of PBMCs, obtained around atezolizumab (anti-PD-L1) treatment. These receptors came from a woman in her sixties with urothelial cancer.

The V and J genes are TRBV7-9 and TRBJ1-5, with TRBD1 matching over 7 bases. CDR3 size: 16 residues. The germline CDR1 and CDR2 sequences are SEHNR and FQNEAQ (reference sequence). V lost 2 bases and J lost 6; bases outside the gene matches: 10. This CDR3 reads CASSLQGGASGQPQHF. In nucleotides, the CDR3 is TGTGCCAGCAGCTTACAAGGGGGCGCGTCGGGTCAGCCCCAGCATTTT.

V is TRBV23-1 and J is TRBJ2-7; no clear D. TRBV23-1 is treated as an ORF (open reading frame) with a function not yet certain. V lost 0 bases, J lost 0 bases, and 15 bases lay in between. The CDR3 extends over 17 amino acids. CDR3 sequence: CASSQSPRNMISYEQYF. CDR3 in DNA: TGCGCCAGCAGTCAATCCCCCAGGAATATGATCTCCTACGAGCAGTACTTC.

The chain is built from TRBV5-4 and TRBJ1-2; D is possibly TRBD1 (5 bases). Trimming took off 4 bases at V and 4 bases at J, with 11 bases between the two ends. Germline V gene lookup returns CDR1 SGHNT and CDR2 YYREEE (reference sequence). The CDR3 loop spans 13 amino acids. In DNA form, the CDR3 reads TGTGCCAGCAGCACGGCAGGGCCCTATGGCTACACCTTC. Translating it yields CASSTAGPYGYTF. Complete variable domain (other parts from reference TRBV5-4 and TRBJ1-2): ETGVTQSPTHLIKTRGQQVTLRCSSQSGHNTVSWYQQALGQGPQFIFQYYREEENGRGNFPPRFSGLQFPNYSSELNVNALELDDSALYLCASSTAGPYGYTFGSGTRLTVV.

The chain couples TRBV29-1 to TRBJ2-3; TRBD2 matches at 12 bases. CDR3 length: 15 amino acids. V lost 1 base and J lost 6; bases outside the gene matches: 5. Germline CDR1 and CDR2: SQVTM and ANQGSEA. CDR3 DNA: TGCAGCGTTGAAGGGACTAGCGGGACTGGTGATACGCAGTATTTT. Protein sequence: CSVEGTSGTGDTQYF.

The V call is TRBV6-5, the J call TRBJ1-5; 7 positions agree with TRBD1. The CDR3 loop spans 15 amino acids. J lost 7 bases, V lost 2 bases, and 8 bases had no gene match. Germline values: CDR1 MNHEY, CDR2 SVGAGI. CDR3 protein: CASSYSRQGSQPQHF. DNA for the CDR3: TGTGCCAGCAGTTACAGTAGACAGGGATCCCAGCCCCAGCATTTT.

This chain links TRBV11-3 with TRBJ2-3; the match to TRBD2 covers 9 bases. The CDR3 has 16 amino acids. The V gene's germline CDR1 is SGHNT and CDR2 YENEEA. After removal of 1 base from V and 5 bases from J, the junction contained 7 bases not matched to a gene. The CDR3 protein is CASSLGASGGRDTQYF. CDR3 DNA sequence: TGTGCCAGCAGCTTAGGCGCGAGCGGGGGGCGAGATACGCAGTATTTT.

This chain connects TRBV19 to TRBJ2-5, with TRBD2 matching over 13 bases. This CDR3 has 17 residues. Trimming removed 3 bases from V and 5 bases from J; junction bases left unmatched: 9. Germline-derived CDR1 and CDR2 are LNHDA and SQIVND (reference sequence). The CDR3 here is CASSIGTSGGAWETQYF. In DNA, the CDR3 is TGTGCCAGTAGTATTGGTACTAGCGGGGGGGCCTGGGAGACCCAGTACTTC.